This TCR beta chain originates from a study of technical replicates of blood from a handful of donors. Germline CDR1 and CDR2: MNHNY and SVGAGI (reference sequence). The CDR3 spans 12 residues. V dropped 8 bases and J dropped 1 base, with 9 bases sitting between them. Method: immunoSEQ multiplex PCR; TCRdb's copy keeps in-frame clones and lacks some. The sample holds approximately 79,000 clones, around 96% seen once. The rearrangement joins TRBV6-6 to TRBJ2-7; D unresolved. The TCR sequence derives from a human donor in good health. Sequencing was carried out using T cells isolated from PBMCs. CDR3 nucleotides: TGTGCCAGCGGGCAGATTTCCTACGAGCAGTACTTC. Protein sequence: CASGQISYEQYF.